These 6 T cell receptor beta chains were sequenced from one sample in a study of blood T cell repertoires in COVID-19. The protocol was immunoSEQ multiplex PCR, while the TCRdb copy is restricted to in-frame clones and leaves out a portion. The sample records 210,000 or so clones, around 80% being singletons. The sequenced sample was PBMCs or T cells enriched from blood (not recorded which). Source of these receptors: a young man with acute COVID-19.

This rearrangement joins TRBV3-1 (or the pseudogene TRBV3-2) to TRBJ2-2, with 7 bases identical to TRBD1. V dropped 3 bases and J dropped 6; count of bases not matched to a gene: 4. From germline, CDR1 is LGHDT and CDR2 YNNKEL (reference sequence). The CDR3 spans 14 residues. The CDR3 sequence is CASSQRTGPGELFF. The CDR3 DNA reads as TGTGCCAGCAGCCAGCGGACAGGCCCCGGGGAGCTGTTTTTT.

V usage is TRBV5-1 and J usage is TRBJ1-1; a possible D gene is TRBD1 (6 bases). The germline V and J ends were trimmed by 2 bases and 2 bases, with 10 bases remaining between them. CDR1 SGHRS and CDR2 YFSETQ come from the germline V gene. This CDR3 is built from 14 residues. CDR3 sequence (DNA): TGCGCCAGCAGCTTATACAGGGATAACACTGAAGCTTTCTTT. It is translated as CASSLYRDNTEAFF.

CDR3 sequence: CASSRRGSQETQYF. CDR3 bases: TGCGCCAGCAGCCGGAGGGGAAGCCAAGAGACCCAGTACTTC. V gene TRBV4-1 combines with J gene TRBJ2-5; D may be TRBD2 (6 bases). CDR3 size: 14 residues. CDR1 MGHRA and CDR2 YSYEKL come from the germline V gene. V gave up 4 bases and J gave up 1 base, with 10 bases separating them.

J is TRBJ2-5 and V is TRBV19; 9 bases agree with TRBD2. CDR1 and CDR2 (germline): LNHDA, SQIVND (reference sequence). This CDR3 contains 15 residues. V shed 7 bases, J shed 5 bases, and the junction held 11 bases outside the gene matches. The CDR3 DNA reads as TGTGCCAGTACCCGGGCTAGCGGGGTAGGGGAGACCCAGTACTTC. Protein product: CASTRASGVGETQYF.

This clone appeared a few times. The genes are TRBV19 and TRBJ2-1; D gene uncertain. CDR3 length: 12 residues. Looked up from germline, CDR1 is LNHDA and CDR2 is SQIVND (reference sequence). Trimming took off 3 bases at V and 4 bases at J, with 4 bases between the two ends. CDR3 nucleotides: TGTGCCAGTAGTATCCCTTACAATGAGCAGTTCTTC. Amino acid sequence: CASSIPYNEQFF.

This rearrangement joins TRBV10-2 to TRBJ2-7; the D gene is possibly TRBD1 (6 bases). Germline V gene data show CDR1 as WSHSY and CDR2 as SAAADI. The CDR3 sequence is 13 residues long. Trimming removed 10 bases from V and 0 bases from J, with 13 bases in between. The CDR3 sequence is CATITDSSYEQYF. The CDR3 region has the DNA TGCGCCACCATAACGGACAGCTCCTACGAGCAGTACTTC.